Listed below are T cell receptor beta chains from one sample, sequenced in a study of T cell changes during pregnancy in multiple sclerosis. The repertoire was sequenced with immunoSEQ multiplex PCR; TCRdb's copy has only in-frame clones and lacks some. The sample lists about 74,000 clones, approximately 91% occurring once. The specimen comprised peripheral blood, sampled before pregnancy. Receptors were obtained from a female donor with multiple sclerosis, enrolled in a pregnancy study. CDR3s include the opening cysteine and the closing phenylalanine or tryptophan. D genes are given only for firm matches. The size of a clone is reported for some rows only, either as once, few or many, or as a class for expanded clones.

j_gene | len | abundance | v_gene | d_gene | CDR3aa | CDR3nt
TRBJ1-4 | 13 | - | TRBV7-9 | - | CASSSQQVRKLFF | TGTGCCAGCAGCTCTCAACAGGTTAGAAAACTGTTTTTT
TRBJ2-5 | 14 | - | TRBV5-1 | TRBD2 | CASSPGLAGETQYF | TGCGCCAGCAGTCCGGGACTAGCGGGAGAGACCCAGTACTTC
TRBJ1-1 | 15 | - | TRBV6-5 | - | CASSPPPAPGTEAFF | TGTGCCAGCAGTCCCCCCCCAGCCCCGGGAACTGAAGCTTTCTTT
TRBJ2-1 | 15 | - | TRBV19 | TRBD2 | CASSRGRGNHNEQFF | TGTGCCAGTAGCCGAGGGCGGGGGAACCACAATGAGCAGTTCTTC
TRBJ2-7 | 14 | - | TRBV5-4 | - | CASSYGGQTYEQYF | TGTGCCAGCAGCTATGGGGGCCAGACCTACGAGCAGTACTTC
TRBJ2-5 | 13 | - | TRBV27 | - | CASSQQNQETQYF | TGTGCCAGCAGTCAACAGAATCAAGAGACCCAGTACTTC
TRBJ1-6 | 16 | - | TRBV5-1 | - | CATSPGGPSNNSPLHF | TGCGCCACCTCCCCGGGGGGGCCCTCCAATAATTCACCCCTCCACTTT
TRBJ2-7 | 13 | once | TRBV5-3 | TRBD2 | CARVLGLGYEQYF | TGTGCCAGGGTCCTGGGACTAGGCTACGAGCAGTACTTC
TRBJ1-1 | 13 | - | TRBV7-9 | - | CASSAQGNTEAFF | TGTGCCAGCAGCGCACAGGGAAACACTGAAGCTTTCTTT
TRBJ2-7 | 15 | - | TRBV7-2 | TRBD2 | CASSSQRGGTYEQYF | TGTGCCAGCAGCTCCCAGCGGGGGGGGACTTACGAGCAGTACTTC
TRBJ2-1 | 17 | - | TRBV10-2 | TRBD2 | CASSPLSGAGSHREQFF | TGCGCCAGCAGCCCACTGTCGGGAGCGGGAAGCCACCGTGAGCAGTTCTTC
TRBJ2-7 | 14 | - | TRBV6-1 | TRBD1 | CASSATGGGYEQYF | TGTGCCAGCAGTGCGACAGGGGGCGGATACGAGCAGTACTTC
TRBJ1-4 | 12 | - | TRBV6-5 | - | CASSYLNEKLFF | TGTGCCAGCAGTTACCTTAATGAAAAACTGTTTTTT
TRBJ2-7 | 14 | - | TRBV9 | - | CASSVGAAAYEQYF | TGTGCCAGCAGCGTCGGTGCGGCAGCTTACGAGCAGTACTTC
TRBJ1-5 | 15 | once | TRBV6-6 | - | CASSPSAGWNLPQHF | TGTGCCAGCAGTCCTTCTGCAGGATGGAATCTGCCCCAGCATTTT
TRBJ1-2 | 14 | - | TRBV19 | - | CASSTQGQTYGYTF | TGTGCCAGTAGCACCCAAGGACAGACCTATGGCTACACCTTC
TRBJ2-5 | 14 | - | TRBV14 | TRBD1 | CASSRTGGRETQYF | TGTGCCAGCAGCCGCACAGGGGGCCGGGAGACCCAGTACTTC
TRBJ1-3 | 16 | - | TRBV7-2 | TRBD1 | CASSLRQGMSGNTIYF | TGTGCCAGCAGCTTAAGACAGGGGATGTCTGGAAACACCATATATTTT
TRBJ2-7 | 15 | - | TRBV5-6 | TRBD1 | CASSWGQGAGYEQYF | TGTGCCAGCAGCTGGGGACAGGGGGCCGGCTACGAGCAGTACTTC
TRBJ2-1 | 16 | - | TRBV18 | TRBD2 | CASSPPGLAGVNEQFF | TGTGCCAGCTCACCACCGGGACTAGCGGGAGTAAATGAGCAGTTCTTC
TRBJ2-7 | 15 | - | TRBV19 | - | CASSPGLASSYEQYF | TGTGCCAGTAGCCCGGGGCTAGCGTCTTCCTACGAGCAGTACTTC
TRBJ1-3 | 15 | - | TRBV6-1 | - | CASSDQGVSGNTIYF | TGTGCCAGCAGTGATCAAGGAGTCTCTGGAAACACCATATATTTT
TRBJ2-1 | 15 | - | TRBV6-1 | TRBD2 | CASSELAGGYNEQFF | TGTGCCAGCAGTGAACTAGCGGGGGGGTACAATGAGCAGTTCTTC
TRBJ2-1 | 16 | - | TRBV4-3 | - | CASSQDWGVRYNEQFF | TGCGCCAGCAGCCAAGATTGGGGGGTGAGGTACAATGAGCAGTTCTTC
TRBJ1-2 | 12 | - | TRBV2 | - | CASIDSLFGYTF | TGTGCCAGCATTGACTCTCTATTCGGCTACACCTTC
TRBJ2-4 | 14 | - | TRBV6-5 | - | CASSYGLGEGVQYF | TGTGCCAGCAGTTACGGGCTTGGGGAGGGGGTTCAGTACTTC